The 8 T cell receptor beta chains reported below all come from one sample, sequenced in a study of cytomegalovirus exposure and HLA in healthy donors. Both 60 Vbeta primers and 13 Jbeta primers went into the PCR. Measured with immunoSEQ multiplex PCR; TCRdb has only the in-frame clones, and not every one. Of roughly 120,000 clones listed, more than 80% are singletons. Sequencing was performed on PBMCs. Receptors originate from a male donor in good health and CMV-seronegative.

The gene calls are TRBV30 and TRBJ1-2; the D is unclear. Trimming took 0 bases from V and 8 from J, leaving 10 bases between them. The length of the CDR3 is 12 residues. Germline V gene data show CDR1 as GTSNPN and CDR2 as SVGIG (reference sequence). The CDR3 region is CAWSVVGGGYTF. CDR3 nucleotides: TGTGCCTGGAGTGTAGTCGGAGGGGGCTACACCTTC.

A remark on this clone: One end of the junction varies from germline; a read error may be responsible. The V call is TRBV2, the J call TRBJ2-2, with 8 bases lining up with TRBD2. The germline V gene has CDR1 SNHLY and CDR2 FYNNEI. The CDR3 is made up of 16 amino acids. CDR3 protein: CAGSALAVLNTGELFF. The CDR3 region has the DNA TGTGCCGGCAGTGCACTAGCGGTCCTGAACACCGGGGAGCTGTTTTTT. The full variable domain, completed using reference TRBV2 and TRBJ2-2, is EPEVTQTPSHQVTQMGQEVILRCVPISNHLYFYWYRQILGQKVEFLVSFYNNEISEKSEIFDDQFSVERPDGSNFTLKIRSTKLEDSAMYFCAGSALAVLNTGELFFGEGSRLTVL.

This clone was seen more than once but under ten times. The rearrangement joins TRBV7-9 to TRBJ2-1; TRBD2 matches at 13 bases. The germline gives CDR1 SEHNR, CDR2 FQNEAQ (reference sequence). This CDR3 has 17 amino acids. V dropped 5 bases and J dropped 7; count of bases not matched to a gene: 11. Here the CDR3 reads CASSPTSGRASGNEQFF. The CDR3 DNA is TGTGCCAGCAGCCCCACTAGCGGGAGGGCCTCTGGGAATGAGCAGTTCTTC.

The chain joins TRBV7-9 to TRBJ2-5; 9 nucleotides match TRBD2. V dropped 4 bases and J dropped 3; count of bases not matched to a gene: 12. This CDR3 is 17 amino acids long. The V gene's germline CDR1 is SEHNR and CDR2 FQNEAQ (reference sequence). The CDR3 DNA sequence: TGTGCCAGCAGCTCGTCTGATGGCGGGGGGGCTGAAGAGACCCAGTACTTC. Translation: CASSSSDGGGAEETQYF.

The chain has TRBV11-2 and TRBJ1-6; 10 bases are a match to TRBD1. The CDR3 loop spans 15 amino acids. The trim removed 5 bases at V and 7 bases at J, leaving 5 bases unmatched. Germline V lookup: CDR1 SGHAT, CDR2 FQNNGV. CDR3 bases: TGTGCCAGCAGCCCCCGGACAGGGGGGAATTCACCCCTCCACTTT. Translation: CASSPRTGGNSPLHF.

This clone showed up just a few times. The V call is TRBV5-6, the J call TRBJ1-1; D remains unclear. This CDR3 has 14 amino acids. CDR1 and CDR2 (germline): SGHDT, YYEEEE. V shed 3 bases and J shed 8 bases, with 17 bases lying between them. The CDR3 reads CASSSYTPTAEAFF. CDR3 coding DNA: TGTGCCAGCAGCTCCTACACCCCCACAGCAGAAGCTTTCTTT.

This clone was counted between two and nine times. The CDR3 protein is CASSLGRGTTSYNEQFF. CDR3 coding DNA: TGTGCCAGCAGCTTAGGTCGGGGTACTACCTCCTACAATGAGCAGTTCTTC. The chain links TRBV11-2 to TRBJ2-1; D is possibly TRBD2 (5 bases). From germline, CDR1 is SGHAT and CDR2 FQNNGV. V was pared by 1 base and J by 0 bases, with 13 bases between. This CDR3 has 17 residues.

The chain is built from TRBV9 and TRBJ1-6; tentatively, D is TRBD1 (6 bases). This CDR3 has 16 amino acids. The V gene's germline CDR1 is SGDLS and CDR2 YYNGEE. V shed 0 bases and J shed 0 bases, with 7 bases lying between them. The CDR3 sequence: CASSVEDSSYNSPLHF. The CDR3, as DNA: TGTGCCAGCAGCGTAGAGGACAGCTCCTATAATTCACCCCTCCACTTT.